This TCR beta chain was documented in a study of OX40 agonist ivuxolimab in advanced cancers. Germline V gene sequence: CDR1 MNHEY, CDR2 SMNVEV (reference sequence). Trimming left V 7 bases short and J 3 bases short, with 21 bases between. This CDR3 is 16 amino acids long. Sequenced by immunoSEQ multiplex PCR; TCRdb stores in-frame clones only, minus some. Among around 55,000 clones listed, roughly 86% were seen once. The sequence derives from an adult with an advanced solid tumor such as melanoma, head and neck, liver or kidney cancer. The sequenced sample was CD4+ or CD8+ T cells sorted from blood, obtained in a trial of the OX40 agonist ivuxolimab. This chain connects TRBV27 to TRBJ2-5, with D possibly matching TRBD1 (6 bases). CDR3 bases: TGTGCCAGCAACGACAGGCGAAGCGGCCTTGAAGAGACCCAGTACTTC. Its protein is CASNDRRSGLEETQYF.